These 25 T cell receptor beta chains were all obtained from the same sample, sequenced in a study of CD8 T cells in ankylosing spondylitis. Whole-study results and caveats: Ankylosing spondylitis blood appeared to be characterized by a TCR beta motif of eight highly homologous variants.

For these receptors, no antigen is known. Via MiXCR, TCRdb re-called the 5' RACE reads, giving one row per CDR3 protein. Of fewer than 750,000 distinct CDR3 sequences listed, 15% to 20% were seen once; the top ten hold about 19%. The sample was blood, either unsorted or a sorted T cell fraction (not recorded which). These receptors were obtained from a male donor with ankylosing spondylitis.

This clonotype was picked up a small number of times. The chain recombines TRBV5-1 with TRBJ1-4; TRBD1 aligns across 9 bases. CDR3 length: 14 residues. Unmatched junction bases numbered 1, after V lost 0 bases and J lost 7 bases. CDR1 SGHRS and CDR2 YFSETQ come from the germline V gene. CDR3 region: CASSLGDRVEKLFF. CDR3 nucleotide sequence: TGCGCCAGCAGCTTGGGGGACAGGGTTGAAAAACTGTTTTTT. The full variable domain, with the rest looked up from reference TRBV5-1 and TRBJ1-4, is KAGVTQTPRYLIKTRGQQVTLSCSPISGHRSVSWYQQTPGQGLQFLFEYFSETQRNKGNFPGRFSGRQFSNSRSEMNVSTLELGDSALYLCASSLGDRVEKLFFGSGTQLSVL.

The genes are TRBV20-1 and TRBJ1-3; no reliable D call. Germline CDR1 is DFQATT and CDR2 is SNEGSKA (reference sequence). This CDR3 has 16 residues. Trimming left V 1 base short and J 0 bases short, with 13 bases between. CDR3: CSARVEPKDSGNTIYF. The CDR3 DNA sequence: TGCAGTGCTAGAGTCGAACCGAAAGACTCTGGAAACACCATATATTTT.

This clonotype was seen more than once but under ten times. This rearrangement joins TRBV9 to TRBJ2-7; D gene ambiguous. The germline V gene has CDR1 SGDLS and CDR2 YYNGEE. The CDR3 is 14 amino acids. The germline V and J ends were trimmed by 0 bases and 3 bases, with 10 bases remaining between them. CDR3 in amino acids: CASSVGQYHYEQYF. For the CDR3, the DNA is TGTGCCAGCAGCGTAGGGCAGTACCACTACGAGCAGTACTTC.

The chain links TRBV20-1 to TRBJ1-1; 9 bases line up with TRBD1. The length of the CDR3 is 15 residues. J gave up 1 base and V 0 bases, and 3 bases lay outside the gene matches. CDR1 is DFQATT and CDR2 is SNEGSKA in the germline V gene (reference sequence). CDR3 coding DNA: TGCAGTGCTAGAGACGACAGGGGGAAGAACACTGAAGCTTTCTTT. It yields the protein CSARDDRGKNTEAFF.

This clonotype was detected a few times. The chain uses TRBV20-1 and TRBJ2-1, with TRBD2 matching over 8 bases. Trimming took 3 bases from V and 5 from J; bases not matched to a gene: 12. The CDR3 contains 16 residues. Germline V gene lookup returns CDR1 DFQATT and CDR2 SNEGSKA (reference sequence). CDR3 region: CSASGVAGLANNEQFF. As DNA, the CDR3 is TGCAGTGCTAGCGGGGTCGCTGGACTAGCCAACAATGAGCAGTTCTTC.

V usage is TRBV12-3 or TRBV12-4 and J usage is TRBJ2-2; D remains ambiguous. There are 15 residues in the CDR3. V was clipped by 10 bases and J by 0 bases, with 15 bases between them. The CDR3 DNA reads TGTGCCACCCGTACCCAACGGACGAACACCGGGGAGCTGTTTTTT. As protein: CATRTQRTNTGELFF.

This sequence joins TRBV20-1 and TRBJ2-1; D gene uncertain. V dropped 0 bases and J dropped 5 bases, with 26 bases sitting between them. This CDR3 comprises 19 residues. The germline V gene encodes CDR1 DFQATT and CDR2 SNEGSKA (reference sequence). The CDR3: CSARDYLPGPPSPHNEQFF. The CDR3 nucleotides are TGCAGTGCTAGAGATTACCTCCCGGGCCCACCCTCCCCCCACAATGAGCAGTTCTTC.

This chain connects TRBV3-1 to TRBJ1-2, with 8 positions matching TRBD1. The CDR3 spans 14 residues. After removal of 3 bases from V and 5 bases from J, the junction contained 5 bases not matched to a gene. The germline V gene encodes CDR1 LGHDT and CDR2 YNNKEL (reference sequence). The CDR3, as DNA: TGTGCCAGCAGCCAGCAAACAGGGGGGTATGGCTACACCTTC. The encoded protein is CASSQQTGGYGYTF.

This clonotype was detected a few times. The rearrangement links TRBV11-2 to TRBJ2-1; D is ambiguous. This CDR3 is 15 amino acids long. The germline V gene has CDR1 SGHAT and CDR2 FQNNGV. V was cut by 3 bases and J by 7 bases, with 16 bases left in between. The CDR3 protein is CASSFGPGSGNEQFF. The CDR3 nucleotides are TGTGCCAGCAGCTTCGGCCCCGGCAGTGGGAATGAGCAGTTCTTC.

This chain joins TRBV24-1 and TRBJ2-1, with 7 bases that match TRBD2. Germline CDR1 and CDR2: KGHDR and SFDVKD. This CDR3 region has 15 residues. Unmatched junction bases numbered 10, after V lost 2 bases and J lost 10 bases. The CDR3 loop is CATSDWGSGQTEQFF. CDR3 in DNA: TGTGCCACCAGTGATTGGGGTAGCGGGCAGACAGAGCAGTTCTTC.

The chain joins TRBV4-2 to TRBJ2-1; D is unclear. This CDR3 contains 14 residues. V was pared by 4 bases and J by 3 bases, with 10 bases between. Germline V gene data show CDR1 as LGHNA and CDR2 as YNFKEQ. CDR3 bases: TGTGCCAGCAGCCCTCGACTGATCTACAATGAGCAGTTCTTC. Translating it yields CASSPRLIYNEQFF.

This clonotype was seen only a few times. The J gene is TRBJ2-1, the V gene TRBV3-1; 7 nucleotides agree with TRBD2. The J segment lost 6 bases and the V segment lost 2 bases, leaving 4 bases of the junction unmatched. The CDR3 sequence is 14 residues long. Per germline, CDR1 LGHDT and CDR2 YNNKEL (reference sequence). The CDR3 loop reads CASSQFGRPNEQFF. The DNA for the CDR3 is TGTGCCAGCAGCCAATTCGGGAGGCCCAATGAGCAGTTCTTC.

This chain links TRBV30 with TRBJ2-5, with D perhaps being TRBD1 or TRBD2 (5 bases each). Trimming pared 0 bases from V and 1 base from J, leaving 15 bases between. The CDR3 has 16 amino acids. Per the germline V gene, CDR1 is GTSNPN and CDR2 is SVGIG (reference sequence). The CDR3 region has the DNA TGTGCCTGGAGTGTAGGATTGGGGGAGTTCCAAGAGACCCAGTACTTC. This translates into CAWSVGLGEFQETQYF.

The V and J genes are TRBV20-1 and TRBJ1-4; TRBD1 aligns across 7 bases. This CDR3 spans 14 amino acids. Germline V gene lookup returns CDR1 DFQATT and CDR2 SNEGSKA (reference sequence). The trim removed 5 bases at V and 3 bases at J, leaving 6 bases unmatched. CDR3 DNA: TGCAGTGCTTCGACAGGGACGGCTAATGAAAAACTGTTTTTT. Protein: CSASTGTANEKLFF.

The chain uses TRBV29-1 and TRBJ1-2; 7 nucleotides agree with TRBD1. Losses at the gene ends were 1 base for V and 3 bases for J; bases not matched to a gene: 5. CDR1 and CDR2 (germline): SQVTM, ANQGSEA. The CDR3 is 14 residues long. The CDR3 nucleotides read TGCAGCGTTGAAGGCCGAGGGACAGACTATGGCTACACCTTC. It translates to CSVEGRGTDYGYTF.

This rearrangement joins TRBV6-5 to TRBJ2-1; possible D gene TRBD1, 6 bases. With 2 bases removed from V and 4 bases from J, the gap between germline ends came to 15 bases. Germline V gene lookup returns CDR1 MNHEY and CDR2 SVGAGI. The CDR3 is made up of 16 amino acids. DNA of the CDR3: TGTGCCAGCAGTTACAGGGGGTTTTCCCCGTACAATGAGCAGTTCTTC. It translates to CASSYRGFSPYNEQFF.

This clonotype was counted only a few times. The chain carries TRBV7-8 and TRBJ2-4; the D gene could be TRBD1 or TRBD2 (7 bases each). The CDR3 length is 13 residues. Germline CDR1 SGHVS, CDR2 FQNEAQ. V was pared by 4 bases and J by 12 bases, with 16 bases between. CDR3 nucleotides: TGTGCCAGCAGCTCCACAGGGGAGGGAGATCAGTACTTC. This sequence encodes CASSSTGEGDQYF.

V usage is TRBV4-1 and J usage is TRBJ1-4, with D maybe TRBD1 (5 bases). V was cut by 6 bases and J by 8 bases, with 19 bases left in between. The CDR3 covers 15 residues. Germline values: CDR1 MGHRA, CDR2 YSYEKL. This chain's CDR3 is CASSRLFGGGEKLFF. CDR3 nucleotide sequence: TGCGCCAGCAGTCGACTTTTCGGGGGAGGGGAAAAACTGTTTTTT.

The rearrangement uses TRBV29-1 and TRBJ1-2; D gene unclear. Trimming pared 4 bases from V and 8 bases from J, leaving 11 bases between. Germline loops: CDR1 SQVTM, CDR2 ANQGSEA. CDR3 length: 11 residues. CDR3 DNA: TGCAGCGTTGCAGGTCTGGGGGGCTACACCTTC. This translates into CSVAGLGGYTF.

The chain couples TRBV4-3 to TRBJ2-1; D call uncertain. Germline assignment: CDR1 LGHNA and CDR2 YSLEER. The length of the CDR3 is 18 residues. Trimming removed 1 base at V and 4 bases at J, with 20 bases between. The CDR3 sequence: CASSQVRNFGEWYNEQFF. The CDR3 DNA reads as TGCGCCAGCAGCCAAGTAAGAAATTTCGGAGAGTGGTACAATGAGCAGTTCTTC.

The J gene is TRBJ2-7, the V gene TRBV12-3 or TRBV12-4; D is tentatively TRBD1 or TRBD2 (5 bases each). The CDR3 is 15 amino acids. V dropped 7 bases and J dropped 5 bases, with 21 bases sitting between them. The CDR3: CASKPTGPGAHEQYF. In nucleotides, the CDR3 is TGTGCCAGCAAGCCGACGGGGCCCGGGGCCCACGAGCAGTACTTC.

In its sample, this clonotype was seen a few times. The V and J genes are TRBV27 and TRBJ2-1, with a possible D match to TRBD1 (6 bases). V dropped 7 bases and J dropped 3 bases, with 13 bases sitting between them. The CDR3 covers 14 residues. Germline V gene lookup returns CDR1 MNHEY and CDR2 SMNVEV (reference sequence). In DNA form, the CDR3 reads TGTGCCAGCACCTCTGACAGGTTCTACAATGAGCAGTTCTTC. Translated: CASTSDRFYNEQFF.

This sequence joins TRBV7-9 and TRBJ1-6, with unresolved D. Germline CDR1 reads SEHNR; CDR2 reads FQNEAQ (reference sequence). The V end lost 2 bases, the J end lost 11 bases, and 10 bases lay between the germline ends. The CDR3 has 13 residues. The CDR3 DNA is TGTGCCAGCAGCTTAAAAGTGGGGACACCCCTCCACTTT. Encoded protein: CASSLKVGTPLHF.

In this sample, this clonotype turned up many times. J is TRBJ2-3 and V is TRBV4-2, with 10 bases aligning to TRBD1. J gave up 5 bases and V 0 bases, and 11 bases lay outside the gene matches. The CDR3 sequence is 18 residues long. Germline assignment: CDR1 LGHNA and CDR2 YNFKEQ. CDR3 nucleotides: TGTGCCAGCAGCCAAGATCTGACAGGGGGCGCAAGGGGAGATACGCAGTATTTT. Residues: CASSQDLTGGARGDTQYF.

This clonotype was found many times. The chain joins TRBV11-2 to TRBJ2-3, with D tentatively TRBD2 (6 bases). Trimming cost V 5 bases and J 1 base, with 16 bases left between them. The germline V gene encodes CDR1 SGHAT and CDR2 FQNNGV. The CDR3 runs 16 residues. This CDR3 is CASSPSRDWRTDTQYF. CDR3 DNA: TGTGCCAGCAGCCCAAGCCGGGACTGGCGCACAGATACGCAGTATTTT.